The 18 T cell receptor beta chains presented below share a single source sample, sequenced in a study of T cell responses to AZD1222 COVID-19 vaccine (dated by TCRdb to the early 2020s). Taken with the paper, the label for time point translates to: about 28 days (+/-7) after the second vaccine dose. The library was prepared using the immunoSEQ multiplex PCR assay. As stored in TCRdb, this immuneACCESS dataset retains in-frame rearrangements with V and J assigned. A fraction of the clones does not appear; measured against another copy, unresolved V genes explain less than half of the discrepancy, and the remainder lacks a known reason. This sample gives approximately 190,000 clones in total; around 93% of them show up just once. The ten most abundant clones make up around 1% of the sample. The starting material was peripheral blood, obtained 28 days after the second AZD1222 dose. The receptors were sampled from an adult who received the AZD1222 COVID-19 vaccine.

The V call is TRBV18, the J call TRBJ2-5, with 7 nucleotides matching TRBD1. The CDR3 spans 13 residues. Trimming cost V 4 bases and J 2 bases; bases outside gene matches: 1. The germline gives CDR1 KGHSH, CDR2 LQKENI. Here the CDR3 reads CASSQDRQETQYF. CDR3 DNA sequence: TGTGCCAGCTCACAGGACAGGCAAGAGACCCAGTACTTC.

This clone was observed a single time. The CDR3 protein is CASSGASGGAGTDTQYF. The CDR3 bases are TGCGCCAGCAGCGGAGCTAGCGGGGGGGCCGGCACAGATACGCAGTATTTT. The chain carries TRBV5-1 and TRBJ2-3, with 12 nucleotides matching TRBD2. Germline V gene lookup returns CDR1 SGHRS and CDR2 YFSETQ. The CDR3 loop spans 17 amino acids. Trimming at V came to 4 bases and at J to 1 base, leaving 7 bases not matched to a gene.

The gene calls are TRBV24-1 and TRBJ1-1, with 12 bases matching TRBD1. Germline assignment: CDR1 KGHDR and CDR2 SFDVKD. CDR3 size: 15 residues. Trimming cost V 7 bases and J 1 base; bases outside gene matches: 3. As DNA, the CDR3 is TGTGCCACCAGAACGGGACAGGGGGCGAACACTGAAGCTTTCTTT. Translating gives CATRTGQGANTEAFF.

The V gene is TRBV9, the J gene TRBJ2-2; 10 nucleotides match TRBD2. The CDR3 length is 14 residues. Germline V gives CDR1 SGDLS, CDR2 YYNGEE. V trimming: 0 bases; J trimming: 16 bases; junction bases outside the gene matches: 9. The CDR3 sequence: CASSVASGGSVQFF. The CDR3 DNA reads as TGTGCCAGCAGCGTAGCTAGCGGGGGCTCAGTACAGTTTTTT. The whole variable domain, filled in from reference TRBV9 and TRBJ2-2, reads DSGVTQTPKHLITATGQRVTLRCSPRSGDLSVYWYQQSLDQGLQFLIQYYNGEERAKGNILERFSAQQFPDLHSELNLSSLELGDSALYFCASSVASGGSVQFFGEGSRLTVL.

The chain employs TRBV30 and TRBJ2-5; D is undetermined. Trimming pared 8 bases from V and 4 bases from J, leaving 14 bases between. Germline-derived CDR1 and CDR2 are GTSNPN and SVGIG (reference sequence). The CDR3 spans 12 residues. The CDR3 DNA reads TGTGCCCAAGGGATGGTTGTAGAGACCCAGTACTTC. As protein: CAQGMVVETQYF.

This clone was picked up one time. V is TRBV18 and J is TRBJ1-3; D is undetermined. This CDR3 is built from 14 residues. Trimming pared 2 bases from V and 1 base from J, leaving 6 bases between. Germline CDR1 reads KGHSH; CDR2 reads LQKENI. CDR3 sequence reads: CASSPAESGNTIYF. The DNA of the CDR3 is TGTGCCAGCTCACCAGCGGAATCTGGAAACACCATATATTTT.

This chain joins TRBV5-6 and TRBJ1-5; TRBD1 is a possible D gene (5 bases). The germline V gene has CDR1 SGHDT and CDR2 YYEEEE. V was clipped by 3 bases and J by 2 bases, with 12 bases between them. CDR3 length: 15 residues. The CDR3 loop is CASSSGRWGNQPQHF. Written as DNA, the CDR3 is TGTGCCAGCAGCTCGGGACGGTGGGGCAATCAGCCCCAGCATTTT.

The chain links TRBV2 to TRBJ2-3; D call uncertain. Germline values: CDR1 SNHLY, CDR2 FYNNEI. The CDR3 is made up of 14 amino acids. The V gene lost 0 bases and the J gene lost 8 bases, with 12 bases spanning the gap. CDR3 nucleotides: TGTGCCAGCAGTGAAGCGCTTCGAGGATCTACGCAGTATTTT. This encodes CASSEALRGSTQYF.

V gene TRBV5-6 combines with J gene TRBJ2-1; D is undetermined. The V gene's germline CDR1 is SGHDT and CDR2 YYEEEE. Deletions cut 4 bases from V and 6 bases from J, with 8 bases between. The CDR3 length is 12 residues. CDR3 sequence reads: CASSRYSNEQFF. In DNA, the CDR3 is TGTGCCAGCAGCCGATATAGCAATGAGCAGTTCTTC.

This clone was detected only once. This chain uses TRBV11-3 with TRBJ2-1; D unresolved. The CDR3 has 15 residues. Trimming took 1 base from V and 7 from J, leaving 14 bases between them. Germline CDR1 SGHNT, CDR2 YENEEA. Here the CDR3 reads CASSLGSARRNEQFF. CDR3 sequence (DNA): TGTGCCAGCAGCTTAGGCAGCGCCCGTAGAAATGAGCAGTTCTTC.

In DNA, the CDR3 is TGTGCCACCAGTGACCGCCGGACGCAGTATTTT. Translating it yields CATSDRRTQYF. The chain couples TRBV24-1 to TRBJ2-3; D unresolved. Trimming stripped 4 bases from V and 9 bases from J, with 7 bases between. This CDR3 has 11 residues. Germline V gene data show CDR1 as KGHDR and CDR2 as SFDVKD.

This rearrangement joins TRBV7-2 to TRBJ1-4, with D unresolved. Trimming took off 4 bases at V and 2 bases at J, with 14 bases between the two ends. CDR1 SGHTA and CDR2 FQGNSA come from the germline V gene. The CDR3 has 16 amino acids. CDR3 nucleotide sequence: TGTGCCAGCAGCTCCGAAGGGTGGAGGACTAATGAAAAACTGTTTTTT. It yields the protein CASSSEGWRTNEKLFF.

Only one count was recorded for this clone. The chain links TRBV27 to TRBJ2-7, with a possible D match to TRBD2 (5 bases). The germline V gene has CDR1 MNHEY and CDR2 SMNVEV (reference sequence). The CDR3 spans 14 residues. The V gene lost 10 bases and the J gene lost 2 bases, with 18 bases spanning the gap. The CDR3 DNA reads as TGTGCCACCCGGGTAGGCATCGGGACCTACGAGCAGTACTTC. This sequence encodes CATRVGIGTYEQYF.

This rearrangement joins TRBV7-3 to TRBJ1-3; perhaps TRBD1 as D (6 bases). Germline CDR1 SGHTA, CDR2 FQGTGA. The V gene lost 5 bases and the J gene lost 1 base, with 15 bases spanning the gap. The CDR3 is 16 amino acids. The DNA of the CDR3 is TGTGCCAGCAGCCCCCAACCGGGACAATCTGGAAACACCATATATTTT. This codes for CASSPQPGQSGNTIYF.

The gene calls are TRBV6-2 or TRBV6-3 and TRBJ1-1; D gene uncertain. The CDR3 length is 18 residues. Germline V lookup: CDR1 MNHEY, CDR2 SVGEGT. Trimming removed 2 bases at V and 2 bases at J, with 21 bases between. The CDR3 protein is CASSYPTLFGRTNTEAFF. Here the CDR3 DNA reads TGTGCCAGCAGTTACCCCACCCTTTTTGGGCGGACCAACACTGAAGCTTTCTTT.

The chain couples TRBV6-2 or TRBV6-3 to TRBJ1-1, with no clear D. In germline, CDR1 is MNHEY, CDR2 SVGEGT. CDR3 length: 14 residues. The V gene lost 3 bases and the J gene lost 0 bases, with 8 bases spanning the gap. CDR3 in DNA: TGTGCCAGCAGTTATGATCAGATGAACACTGAAGCTTTCTTT. Translated, it gives CASSYDQMNTEAFF.

V and J are TRBV18 and TRBJ2-7, with 10 bases identical to TRBD2. Germline trimming cut 6 bases from V and 7 bases from J; bases unmatched to any gene: 12. The CDR3 is 15 residues long. The germline gives CDR1 KGHSH, CDR2 LQKENI. CDR3: CASSVGGTSVFEQYF. CDR3 nucleotide sequence: TGTGCCAGCTCCGTCGGGGGGACTAGCGTCTTTGAGCAGTACTTC.

The chain links TRBV4-1 to TRBJ1-5; D ambiguous. The CDR3 runs 17 residues. Germline-derived CDR1 and CDR2 are MGHRA and YSYEKL. Trimming pared 0 bases from V and 0 bases from J, leaving 12 bases between. The CDR3 DNA sequence: TGCGCCAGCAGCCAAGATTCCACAGATTATAGCAATCAGCCCCAGCATTTT. This translates into CASSQDSTDYSNQPQHF.